This is a list of T cell receptor beta chains from one sample in a study of cytomegalovirus exposure and HLA in healthy donors. Clones were sequenced by immunoSEQ multiplex PCR, and TCRdb holds only the in-frame ones, with some missing. This table holds approximately 220,000 clones, roughly 80% found once. Material: PBMCs. These receptor sequences come from a man aged 35-49 years in good health and CMV-seropositive. Both conserved end residues are part of each CDR3. A D gene is named only where the DNA matches it firmly. The size of a clone is reported for some rows only, either as once, few or many, or as a class for expanded clones.

j_call	clone_size	v_call	d_call	cdr3_aa	cdr3_nt
TRBJ1-5	-	TRBV11-2	-	CASSVRGAINQPQHF	TGTGCCAGCAGTGTGCGGGGCGCGATCAATCAGCCCCAGCATTTT
TRBJ1-2	-	TRBV5-1	-	CASSVHTREGYGYTF	TGCGCCAGCAGCGTACATACCAGGGAAGGCTATGGCTACACCTTC
TRBJ1-5	-	TRBV28	TRBD1	CASSPRGTGSNQPQHF	TGTGCCAGCAGTCCCAGGGGGACCGGGAGCAATCAGCCCCAGCATTTT
TRBJ2-1	-	TRBV5-1	TRBD2	CASSLALAGSNEQFF	TGCGCCAGCAGCTTGGCACTAGCGGGCTCCAATGAGCAGTTCTTC
TRBJ2-3	-	TRBV6-1	-	CASTVTDTQYF	TGTGCCAGCACTGTCACAGATACGCAGTATTTT
TRBJ2-3	-	TRBV30	TRBD1	CASSRDRVSMNTQYF	TGTGCCTCATCAAGGGACAGGGTGTCCATGAATACGCAGTATTTT
TRBJ1-2	once	TRBV6-5	-	CASSPGFYGYTF	TGTGCCAGCAGTCCCGGGTTTTATGGCTACACCTTC
TRBJ2-2	-	TRBV6-6	-	CASRDIQEGELFF	TGTGCCAGCAGGGACATACAAGAGGGGGAGCTGTTTTTT
TRBJ1-1	-	TRBV27	TRBD1	CASSPQGGEAFF	TGTGCCAGCAGCCCGCAGGGGGGAGAAGCTTTCTTT
TRBJ1-4	-	TRBV28	-	CASSSRVSNEKLFF	TGTGCCAGCAGTTCTCGGGTCTCTAATGAAAAACTGTTTTTT
TRBJ2-1	-	TRBV5-1	TRBD2	CASSPGTSGYNEQFF	TGCGCCAGCAGCCCCGGGACTAGCGGTTACAATGAGCAGTTCTTC
TRBJ2-2	-	TRBV19	TRBD1	CASSIYTGANTGELFF	TGTGCCAGTAGTATTTATACAGGGGCGAACACCGGGGAGCTGTTTTTT
TRBJ2-3	-	TRBV19	-	CATTGMGTDTQYF	TGTGCCACCACCGGGATGGGCACAGATACGCAGTATTTT
TRBJ1-3	-	TRBV5-4	TRBD1	CASSSGQGGGNTIYF	TGTGCCAGCAGTTCGGGACAGGGAGGTGGAAACACCATATATTTT
TRBJ2-3	few	TRBV11-3	-	CASSLGLDADTQYF	TGTGCCAGCAGCTTAGGACTAGATGCAGATACGCAGTATTTT
TRBJ2-7	-	TRBV7-9	-	CSSSLNREQYF	TGTTCCAGCAGCTTAAACAGGGAGCAGTACTTC
TRBJ2-1	-	TRBV19	TRBD1	CASNLQGEYNEQFF	TGTGCCAGTAATCTGCAGGGGGAATACAATGAGCAGTTCTTC
TRBJ1-2	once	TRBV7-9	-	CASSLDHNSNYGYTF	TGTGCCAGCAGCTTAGACCACAATTCTAACTATGGCTACACCTTC
TRBJ2-2	few	TRBV6-1	TRBD2	CASLKGLAQTGELFF	TGTGCCAGTCTCAAGGGACTAGCGCAAACCGGGGAGCTGTTTTTT
TRBJ2-3	-	TRBV7-6	-	CASSGATDTQYF	TGTGCCAGCAGCGGAGCCACAGATACGCAGTATTTT
TRBJ1-5	-	TRBV6-5	-	CASSFGRNSNQPQHF	TGTGCCAGCAGTTTTGGGAGAAATAGCAATCAGCCCCAGCATTTT
TRBJ2-5	-	TRBV5-6	TRBD2	CASSWKTSGGSQETQYF	TGTGCCAGCAGCTGGAAGACTAGCGGGGGATCCCAAGAGACCCAGTACTTC
TRBJ2-1	once	TRBV5-1	-	CASSESPREHNEQFF	TGCGCCAGCAGCGAAAGTCCCCGGGAGCACAATGAGCAGTTCTTC
TRBJ1-1	-	TRBV6-5	-	CASSPPGVSTEAFF	TGTGCCAGCAGTCCCCCGGGGGTGAGCACTGAAGCTTTCTTT
TRBJ2-5	once	TRBV27	TRBD2	CASSLLAGGQETQYF	TGTGCCAGCAGTCTCCTAGCGGGAGGGCAAGAGACCCAGTACTTC
TRBJ2-1	few	TRBV18	-	CASSLPGNEQFF	TGTGCCAGCTCTCTACCGGGAAATGAGCAGTTCTTC
TRBJ1-1	-	TRBV19	-	CASSQYMNTEAFF	TGTGCCAGTAGTCAGTACATGAACACTGAAGCTTTCTTT
TRBJ1-3	-	TRBV11-1	TRBD1	CASSQGQGFSGNTIYF	TGTGCCAGCAGCCAAGGACAGGGCTTCTCTGGAAACACCATATATTTT
TRBJ2-7	-	TRBV6-6	-	CASSYSGPQYF	TGTGCCAGCAGTTACTCGGGCCCGCAGTACTTC
TRBJ1-1	once	TRBV6-1	TRBD1	CASRNRGQATEAFF	TGTGCCAGCAGGAACAGGGGGCAGGCCACTGAAGCTTTCTTT
TRBJ2-3	-	TRBV29-1	TRBD2	CSGGLAGTDTQYF	TGCAGCGGGGGTCTAGCGGGCACAGATACGCAGTATTTT
TRBJ2-2	-	TRBV5-6	TRBD1	CASSARGRSGELFF	TGTGCCAGCAGCGCCAGGGGGCGAAGCGGGGAGCTGTTTTTT
TRBJ2-1	-	TRBV5-5	TRBD2	CASSLKMTSINEQFF	TGTGCCAGCAGCCTTAAGATGACTAGCATCAATGAGCAGTTCTTC
TRBJ1-1	-	TRBV11-2	TRBD1	CASSRQGQWTEAFF	TGTGCCAGCAGCAGACAGGGTCAGTGGACTGAAGCTTTCTTT
TRBJ1-5	-	TRBV6-5	-	CASRSYYSNQPQHF	TGTGCCAGCAGGTCTTATTATAGCAATCAGCCCCAGCATTTT
TRBJ1-2	-	TRBV19	-	CASSRRGVPTELYGYTF	TGTGCCAGTAGCCGTCGGGGGGTCCCGACGGAACTCTATGGCTACACCTTC
TRBJ2-2	-	TRBV7-6	TRBD2	CASSLGLAGAGELFF	TGTGCCAGCAGCCTGGGACTAGCGGGAGCCGGGGAGCTGTTTTTT
TRBJ2-7	-	TRBV30	TRBD1	CAWEPGTGLSEQYF	TGTGCCTGGGAACCCGGGACAGGGCTTTCCGAACAGTACTTC
TRBJ1-2	-	TRBV9	-	CASSPGGAVGYTF	TGTGCCAGCAGCCCTGGGGGGGCGGTTGGCTACACCTTC
TRBJ2-3	once	TRBV12-5	TRBD1	CASGDRGQGTDTQYF	TGTGCTAGTGGTGACAGGGGGCAGGGGACAGATACGCAGTATTTT
TRBJ2-1	-	TRBV27	TRBD2	CASSSSGKGDNEQFF	TGTGCCAGCAGCTCGAGCGGGAAAGGGGACAATGAGCAGTTCTTC
TRBJ2-3	few	TRBV7-3	TRBD1	CASSSQGADTQYF	TGTGCCAGCAGCTCACAGGGGGCAGATACGCAGTATTTT
TRBJ2-5	-	TRBV9	TRBD1	CASSPRQGGGETQYF	TGTGCCAGCAGCCCCCGACAGGGGGGAGGAGAGACCCAGTACTTC
TRBJ1-1	-	TRBV19	-	CASSSTPQAEAFF	TGTGCCAGTAGTTCGACCCCCCAGGCTGAAGCTTTCTTT
TRBJ1-5	-	TRBV6-5	-	CERQVSNQPQHF	TGTGAACGACAGGTTAGCAATCAGCCCCAGCATTTT